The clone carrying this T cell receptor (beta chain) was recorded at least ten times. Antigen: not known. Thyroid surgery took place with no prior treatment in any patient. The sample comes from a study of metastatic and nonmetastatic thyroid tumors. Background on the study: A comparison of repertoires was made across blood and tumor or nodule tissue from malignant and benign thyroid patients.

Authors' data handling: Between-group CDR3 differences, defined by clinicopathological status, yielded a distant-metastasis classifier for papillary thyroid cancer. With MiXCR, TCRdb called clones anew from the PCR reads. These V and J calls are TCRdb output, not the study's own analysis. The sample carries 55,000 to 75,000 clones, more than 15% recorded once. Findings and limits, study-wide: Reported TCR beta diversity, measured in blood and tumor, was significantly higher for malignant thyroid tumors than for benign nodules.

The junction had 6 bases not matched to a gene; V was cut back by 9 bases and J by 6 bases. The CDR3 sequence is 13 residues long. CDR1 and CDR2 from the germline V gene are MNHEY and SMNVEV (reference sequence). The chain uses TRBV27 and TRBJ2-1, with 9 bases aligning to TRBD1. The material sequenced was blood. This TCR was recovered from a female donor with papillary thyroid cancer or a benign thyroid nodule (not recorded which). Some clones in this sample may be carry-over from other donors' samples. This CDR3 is CASTGGRSNEQFF. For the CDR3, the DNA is TGTGCCAGTACAGGGGGCCGAAGCAATGAGCAGTTCTTC.